The 20 T cell receptor beta chains reported below all come from one sample, sequenced in a study of T cell changes during pregnancy in multiple sclerosis. TCRdb keeps only in-frame clones here, not all; method: immunoSEQ multiplex PCR. The table has roughly 60,000 clones, about 91% seen once; the top ten hold 0.85%. Sample: peripheral blood, taken before pregnancy. The receptors were sampled from a female donor with multiple sclerosis, enrolled in a pregnancy study.

The chain joins TRBV9 to TRBJ2-3; perhaps TRBD2 as D (6 bases). The ends were cut back, 4 bases at V and 0 bases at J, with 9 bases in the middle. Germline-derived CDR1 and CDR2 are SGDLS and YYNGEE. This CDR3 has 14 amino acids. Here the CDR3 DNA reads TGTGCCAGCAGCCCGCGGGACAGCACAGATACGCAGTATTTT. The encoded protein is CASSPRDSTDTQYF.

The chain combines TRBV10-1 with TRBJ2-1; 7 bases are shared with TRBD2. Germline V CDR1 and CDR2: WNHNN, SYGVQD (reference sequence). The V segment lost 4 bases and the J segment 5 bases; nucleotides outside the gene matches: 26. This CDR3 region has 21 residues. The CDR3 is CASSGGLGRDPGLQPHNEQFF. DNA of the CDR3: TGCGCCAGCAGTGGGGGTTTGGGGAGAGATCCGGGACTACAACCACACAATGAGCAGTTCTTC.

V is TRBV19 and J is TRBJ2-7; 8 bases align to TRBD1. Germline CDR1 and CDR2: LNHDA and SQIVND (reference sequence). The length of the CDR3 is 13 residues. The junction had 11 bases not matched to a gene; V was cut back by 9 bases and J by 7 bases. In DNA, the CDR3 is TGTGCCAGACTCCGGGACAGGAGAACAGAGCAGTACTTC. It encodes CARLRDRRTEQYF.

V and J are TRBV27 and TRBJ1-3; the D is unclear. Germline assignment: CDR1 MNHEY and CDR2 SMNVEV (reference sequence). This CDR3 is built from 15 residues. Trimming pared 3 bases from V and 0 bases from J, leaving 9 bases between. The CDR3 here is CASSFASGSGNTIYF. CDR3 in DNA: TGTGCCAGCAGTTTCGCGTCGGGCTCTGGAAACACCATATATTTT.

For the CDR3, the DNA is TGCGCCAGCAGCCAAGATCCGATCCCCGGTTCTTCCTACGAGCAGTACTTC. This encodes CASSQDPIPGSSYEQYF. The chain links TRBV4-3 to TRBJ2-7, with D unclear. Between the trimmed V and J ends, which lost 0 bases and 1 base, there was a span of 16 bases. The CDR3 has 17 amino acids. In germline, CDR1 is LGHNA, CDR2 YSLEER.

V is TRBV4-1 and J is TRBJ2-7; D perhaps matches TRBD1 (5 bases). The germline CDR1 and CDR2 sequences are MGHRA and YSYEKL. CDR3 length equals 15 residues. V was shortened by 1 base and J by 4 bases, with 14 bases between the two germline ends. The DNA for the CDR3 is TGCGCCAGCAGCCAAGGGGCAGGGTTGAGGTACGAGCAGTACTTC. Translating it yields CASSQGAGLRYEQYF.

The chain combines TRBV9 with TRBJ1-2; 10 positions agree with TRBD1. This CDR3 has 13 amino acids. V dropped 4 bases and J dropped 8; count of bases not matched to a gene: 5. CDR1 and CDR2 from the germline V gene are SGDLS and YYNGEE. CDR3 region: CASSLTGGVGYTF. As DNA, the CDR3 is TGTGCCAGCAGCCTGACAGGGGGCGTCGGCTACACCTTC.

This chain links TRBV11-3 with TRBJ2-7, with 7 bases that match TRBD2. Germline CDR1 is SGHNT and CDR2 is YENEEA. This CDR3 spans 13 amino acids. V shed 1 base, J shed 9 bases, and the junction held 6 bases outside the gene matches. CDR3 in DNA: TGTGCCAGCAGCTTAGTCCCGCGGGGGTGGCAGTACTTC. It specifies CASSLVPRGWQYF.

V is TRBV9 and J is TRBJ2-2, with a possible D match to TRBD1 (5 bases). From germline, CDR1 is SGDLS and CDR2 YYNGEE. CDR3 length equals 15 residues. V lost 0 bases and J 3 bases, leaving 9 bases between the germline ends. The CDR3 protein is CASSVGGSYTGELFF. In DNA form, the CDR3 reads TGTGCCAGCAGCGTAGGGGGCTCTTACACCGGGGAGCTGTTTTTT.

J is TRBJ2-3 and V is TRBV6-4, with D tentatively TRBD2 (5 bases). Per germline, CDR1 MRHNA and CDR2 SNTAGT. The V gene lost 8 bases and the J gene lost 5 bases, with 17 bases spanning the gap. The CDR3 spans 14 residues. The CDR3 DNA sequence: TGTGCCAGCGGTGGTGGGAGAAAGGGAGATACGCAGTATTTT. Translation: CASGGGRKGDTQYF.

This clone was seen once. The genes are TRBV10-1 and TRBJ2-7; no firm D call. V lost 3 bases and J 3 bases, leaving 9 bases between the germline ends. CDR1 WNHNN and CDR2 SYGVQD come from the germline V gene (reference sequence). The CDR3 has 13 amino acids. CDR3 sequence: CASSEEQSYEQYF. CDR3 nucleotide sequence: TGCGCCAGCAGTGAAGAACAGAGCTACGAGCAGTACTTC.

J is TRBJ2-2 and V is TRBV19; 8 positions match TRBD1. The V and J ends lost 3 bases and 7 bases, in that order; junction bases with no gene match: 13. Germline V lookup: CDR1 LNHDA, CDR2 SQIVND (reference sequence). This CDR3 is built from 17 residues. The CDR3 bases are TGTGCCAGTAGTATTTATACGACAGGGGCTAGGGGCGGGGAGCTGTTTTTT. This encodes CASSIYTTGARGGELFF.

V usage is TRBV21-1 and J usage is TRBJ1-5. TRBV21-1 represents a pseudogene. The CDR3 consists of 13 residues. The chain's CDR3 is CASAEVGDQPQHF. In DNA, the CDR3 is TGTGCCAGCGCAGAGGTCGGAGATCAGCCCCAGCATTTT.

This chain uses TRBV19 with TRBJ2-3, with a tentative D call TRBD2 (6 bases). Germline CDR1 and CDR2: LNHDA and SQIVND (reference sequence). The V gene lost 4 bases and the J gene lost 2 bases, with 10 bases spanning the gap. This CDR3 contains 14 residues. The CDR3 bases are TGTGCCAGTAGTACGGGACTTCTCACAGATACGCAGTATTTT. It specifies CASSTGLLTDTQYF.

The V call is TRBV5-1, the J call TRBJ2-1, with TRBD1 matching over 7 bases. The germline V gene has CDR1 SGHRS and CDR2 YFSETQ. The CDR3 consists of 17 residues. J was trimmed by 5 bases and V by 2 bases; bases with no gene match: 13. The CDR3 DNA reads TGCGCCAGCAGCTTCGGCCTACAGGGGAATACCCACAATGAGCAGTTCTTC. It is translated as CASSFGLQGNTHNEQFF.

V usage is TRBV5-4 and J usage is TRBJ1-5; possible D gene TRBD1, 6 bases. Germline CDR1 and CDR2: SGHNT and YYREEE (reference sequence). Trimming cost V 2 bases and J 3 bases, with 9 bases left between them. The CDR3 extends over 14 amino acids. The CDR3 nucleotides read TGTGCCAGCAGCTTACAGGGCTACAATCAGCCCCAGCATTTT. This codes for CASSLQGYNQPQHF. Full variable domain (rest looked up from reference TRBV5-4 and TRBJ1-5): ETGVTQSPTHLIKTRGQQVTLRCSSQSGHNTVSWYQQALGQGPQFIFQYYREEENGRGNFPPRFSGLQFPNYSSELNVNALELDDSALYLCASSLQGYNQPQHFGDGTRLSIL.

The gene calls are TRBV29-1 and TRBJ2-3; D not certain. V shed 3 bases and J shed 4 bases, with 8 bases lying between them. The V gene's germline CDR1 is SQVTM and CDR2 ANQGSEA. The CDR3 is 12 residues long. CDR3 DNA sequence: TGCAGCGTTGACCGGGTAGCAGATACGCAGTATTTT. Its translation is CSVDRVADTQYF.

The gene calls are TRBV19 and TRBJ2-7; D remains ambiguous. The CDR3 has 12 amino acids. Germline V gene lookup returns CDR1 LNHDA and CDR2 SQIVND (reference sequence). Trimming took off 5 bases at V and 2 bases at J, with 7 bases between the two ends. The CDR3 spells CASSSMTYEQYF. DNA of the CDR3: TGTGCCAGTAGTTCTATGACCTACGAGCAGTACTTC. Based on the CDR3 plus reference TRBV19 and TRBJ2-7, the full variable domain is DGGITQSPKYLFRKEGQNVTLSCEQNLNHDAMYWYRQDPGQGLRLIYYSQIVNDFQKGDIAEGYSVSREKKESFPLTVTSAQKNPTAFYLCASSSMTYEQYFGPGTRLTVT.

This chain uses TRBV5-5 with TRBJ1-6, with D possibly TRBD1 on 6 matching bases. The V gene lost 4 bases and the J gene lost 7 bases, with 15 bases spanning the gap. Looked up from germline, CDR1 is SGHKS and CDR2 is YYEKEE (reference sequence). The CDR3 runs 15 residues. The CDR3 nucleotides read TGTGCCAGCAGCGCCTCCGGGACAATCAATTCACCCCTCCACTTT. It yields the protein CASSASGTINSPLHF.

The CDR3 loop reads CASSRRQPRTDTQYF. CDR3 sequence (DNA): TGCGCCAGCAGCCGGCGACAGCCACGCACAGATACGCAGTATTTT. V usage is TRBV5-1 and J usage is TRBJ2-3; possibly TRBD1 for D (5 bases). The CDR3 runs to 15 residues. Trimming took off 4 bases at V and 1 base at J, with 13 bases between the two ends. Germline V gives CDR1 SGHRS, CDR2 YFSETQ.